The 16 T cell receptor beta chains presented below share a single source sample, sequenced in a study of cytomegalovirus exposure and HLA in healthy donors. A multiplex PCR was run with 60 Vbeta primers and 13 Jbeta primers. Generated by immunoSEQ multiplex PCR, the TCRdb table keeps only in-frame clones and is missing some. This sample has roughly 81,000 clones, with around 77% found just once. Sequencing was done on a sample of PBMCs. The receptors shown here come from a boy aged 5-17 years in good health and CMV-seronegative.

The chain has TRBV5-1 and TRBJ1-2, with D maybe TRBD1 (5 bases). The CDR3 consists of 14 residues. Germline assignment: CDR1 SGHRS and CDR2 YFSETQ. Trimming took 4 bases from V and 5 from J, leaving 15 bases between them. This CDR3 reads CASSPGREGYGYTF. In nucleotides, the CDR3 is TGCGCCAGCAGCCCCGGCAGGGAGGGATATGGCTACACCTTC.

The V call is TRBV5-1, the J call TRBJ2-3; 8 bases are shared with TRBD2. The CDR3 length is 16 residues. V was clipped by 0 bases and J by 2 bases; unmatched bases: 5. Germline assignment: CDR1 SGHRS and CDR2 YFSETQ. The CDR3 reads CASSLGLAGYTDTQYF. The CDR3, as DNA: TGCGCCAGCAGCTTGGGGTTAGCGGGGTACACAGATACGCAGTATTTT.

The J gene is TRBJ2-1, the V gene TRBV13, with 9 nucleotides matching TRBD2. In germline, CDR1 is PRHDT, CDR2 FYEKMQ (reference sequence). The CDR3 is 17 amino acids. V was pared by 0 bases and J by 1 base, with 4 bases of the junction left unmatched. CDR3 loop: CASSLGSTSGSYNEQFF. CDR3 coding DNA: TGTGCCAGCAGCTTAGGCAGCACTAGCGGGTCCTACAATGAGCAGTTCTTC. The full variable domain, with the rest looked up from reference TRBV13 and TRBJ2-1, is AAGVIQSPRHLIKEKRETATLKCYPIPRHDTVYWYQQGPGQDPQFLISFYEKMQSDKGSIPDRFSAQQFSDYHSELNMSSLELGDSALYFCASSLGSTSGSYNEQFFGPGTRLTVL.

The V and J genes are TRBV11-2 and TRBJ1-3; D perhaps matches TRBD1 (5 bases). The CDR3 loop spans 16 amino acids. CDR1 is SGHAT, CDR2 FQNNGV, per germline. Trimming removed 5 bases from V and 0 bases from J, with 14 bases in between. CDR3 sequence reads: CASSINPGISGNTIYF. The CDR3 nucleotides are TGTGCCAGCAGCATCAACCCAGGGATCTCTGGAAACACCATATATTTT.

The chain is built from TRBV4-3 and TRBJ1-2; D is ambiguous. Trimming stripped 0 bases from V and 0 bases from J, with 8 bases between. The CDR3 is made up of 15 amino acids. Germline V gene lookup returns CDR1 LGHNA and CDR2 YSLEER. The CDR3 DNA sequence: TGCGCCAGCAGCCAAGATAGCGGCTCTAACTATGGCTACACCTTC. Protein sequence: CASSQDSGSNYGYTF.

The V gene is TRBV28, the J gene TRBJ1-2; weak D call: TRBD1 (5 bases). Germline CDR1 reads MDHEN; CDR2 reads SYDVKM. This CDR3 has 13 residues. V lost 4 bases to trimming and J lost 6 bases, with 12 bases between them. CDR3 nucleotides: TGTGCCAGCAGTTCCTGGGGCCCGGATGGCTACACCTTC. Residues: CASSSWGPDGYTF.

The V call is TRBV19, the J call TRBJ2-7; TRBD1 matches at 9 bases. V lost 3 bases, J lost 5 bases, and 5 bases stayed unmatched. Germline loops: CDR1 LNHDA, CDR2 SQIVND (reference sequence). CDR3 size: 14 residues. The CDR3 reads CASSIARDRDEQYF. The CDR3 DNA reads as TGTGCCAGTAGTATTGCCCGGGACAGGGACGAGCAGTACTTC.

This chain uses TRBV4-1 with TRBJ1-1; D call uncertain. V was pared by 1 base and J by 2 bases, with 8 bases between. This CDR3 has 14 residues. CDR1 is MGHRA, CDR2 YSYEKL, per germline. The CDR3 here is CASSQVTYNTEAFF. The CDR3 nucleotides read TGCGCCAGCAGCCAAGTTACTTACAACACTGAAGCTTTCTTT.

This clone occurred a few times. This chain links TRBV5-1 with TRBJ1-2, with D possibly TRBD1 on 5 matching bases. Germline V gene lookup returns CDR1 SGHRS and CDR2 YFSETQ. Trimming took 4 bases from V and 8 from J, leaving 9 bases between them. This CDR3 has 11 residues. The CDR3 sequence: CASSLDKGYTF. The CDR3 nucleotides read TGCGCCAGCAGCCTGGACAAGGGCTACACCTTC.

This clone has just a few counts. V gene TRBV28 combines with J gene TRBJ1-1; D is unclear. V lost 3 bases and J 5 bases, leaving 13 bases between the germline ends. Looked up from germline, CDR1 is MDHEN and CDR2 is SYDVKM. This CDR3 is 14 amino acids long. The chain's CDR3 is CASSFEGSRTEAFF. The CDR3 nucleotides are TGTGCCAGCAGTTTTGAGGGTTCAAGAACTGAAGCTTTCTTT. The full variable domain, completed using reference TRBV28 and TRBJ1-1, is DVKVTQSSRYLVKRTGEKVFLECVQDMDHENMFWYRQDPGLGLRLIYFSYDVKMKEKGDIPEGYSVSREKKERFSLILESASTNQTSMYLCASSFEGSRTEAFFGQGTRLTVV.

V usage is TRBV10-2 and J usage is TRBJ2-7, with a tentative D call TRBD1 (6 bases). Trimming left V 8 bases short and J 2 bases short, with 13 bases between. This CDR3 is 13 amino acids long. Germline CDR1 is WSHSY and CDR2 is SAAADI. The CDR3 sequence is CASGTGHPYEQYF. The DNA for the CDR3 is TGCGCCAGCGGGACGGGACACCCCTACGAGCAGTACTTC.

This clone has a handful of counts. The chain links TRBV6-6 to TRBJ1-5; 7 bases are shared with TRBD1. The CDR3 length is 14 residues. CDR1 and CDR2 (germline): MNHNY, SVGAGI (reference sequence). With V trimmed by 2 bases and J by 2 bases, 0 bases remained unmatched. Here the CDR3 reads CASSYGTGNQPQHF. The CDR3 coding sequence is TGTGCCAGCAGTTACGGGACAGGCAATCAGCCCCAGCATTTT.

This chain joins TRBV7-9 and TRBJ1-1; a possible D gene is TRBD1 (6 bases). The V gene lost 5 bases and the J gene lost 1 base, with 17 bases spanning the gap. Looked up from germline, CDR1 is SEHNR and CDR2 is FQNEAQ (reference sequence). The length of the CDR3 is 16 residues. This CDR3 reads CASSPLAGVSNTEAFF. CDR3 nucleotides: TGTGCCAGCAGCCCCCTGGCAGGGGTTTCGAACACTGAAGCTTTCTTT.

Concerning this clone itself: At one end, the junction sequence differs from germline, possibly due to a read error. Different DNA sequences within this sample yield the same CDR3. J is TRBJ1-6 and V is TRBV2; D is undetermined. Looked up from germline, CDR1 is SNHLY and CDR2 is FYNNEI. This CDR3 has 18 amino acids. The CDR3 loop is CASSEVPPSSSYNSPLHF. CDR3 in DNA: TGTGCCAGCAGTGAGGTCCCACCATCGAGCTCCTATAATTCGCCCCTCCACTTT.

This clone turned up a few times. This chain joins TRBV7-9 and TRBJ2-7, with D perhaps TRBD2 (5 bases). In germline, CDR1 is SEHNR, CDR2 FQNEAQ (reference sequence). V was shortened by 2 bases and J by 2 bases, with 16 bases between the two germline ends. There are 16 residues in the CDR3. The CDR3, as DNA: TGTGCCAGCAGCTTAAGCCAAGGACTCCTGACCTACGAGCAGTACTTC. Protein sequence: CASSLSQGLLTYEQYF.

The chain links TRBV7-2 to TRBJ1-2; D is unclear. Germline CDR1 is SGHTA and CDR2 is FQGNSA. The V and J ends lost 5 bases and 0 bases respectively, with 10 bases between them. This CDR3 contains 14 residues. The CDR3 sequence is CASSPRIANYGYTF. For the CDR3, the DNA is TGTGCCAGCAGCCCCAGGATAGCTAACTATGGCTACACCTTC.